This T cell receptor beta chain was obtained from a study of post-analysis software for immune sequencing data. cDNA libraries for TCR beta contained unique molecular identifiers. TCRdb reanalysed the PCR reads using MiXCR and keeps one entry per CDR3 protein. This sample has 600,000 to 750,000 distinct CDR3 sequences, with 55% to 60% found just once. The sequenced material came from blood. The TCR was taken from a girl aged 2-10 years with multiple sclerosis.

The CDR3 spells CASSIDRENAFF. DNA for the CDR3: TGTGCCAGCAGCATCGACAGGGAGAACGCTTTCTTT. The chain joins TRBV5-5 to TRBJ1-1; 7 positions match TRBD1. CDR1 and CDR2 (germline): SGHKS, YYEKEE (reference sequence). The CDR3 loop spans 12 amino acids. Trimming at V came to 4 bases and at J to 11 bases, leaving 8 bases not matched to a gene.